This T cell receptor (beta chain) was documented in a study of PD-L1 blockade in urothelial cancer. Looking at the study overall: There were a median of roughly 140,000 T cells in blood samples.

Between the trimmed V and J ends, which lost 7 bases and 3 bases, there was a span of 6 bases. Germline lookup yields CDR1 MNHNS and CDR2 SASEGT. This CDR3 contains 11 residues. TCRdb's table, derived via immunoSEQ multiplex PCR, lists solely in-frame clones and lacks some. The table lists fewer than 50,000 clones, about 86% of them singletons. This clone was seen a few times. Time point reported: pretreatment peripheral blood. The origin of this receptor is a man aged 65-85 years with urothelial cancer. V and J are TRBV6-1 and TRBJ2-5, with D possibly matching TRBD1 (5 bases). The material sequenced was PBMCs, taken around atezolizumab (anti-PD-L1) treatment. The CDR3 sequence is CASTGKETQYF. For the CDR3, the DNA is TGTGCCAGCACAGGGAAAGAGACCCAGTACTTC.